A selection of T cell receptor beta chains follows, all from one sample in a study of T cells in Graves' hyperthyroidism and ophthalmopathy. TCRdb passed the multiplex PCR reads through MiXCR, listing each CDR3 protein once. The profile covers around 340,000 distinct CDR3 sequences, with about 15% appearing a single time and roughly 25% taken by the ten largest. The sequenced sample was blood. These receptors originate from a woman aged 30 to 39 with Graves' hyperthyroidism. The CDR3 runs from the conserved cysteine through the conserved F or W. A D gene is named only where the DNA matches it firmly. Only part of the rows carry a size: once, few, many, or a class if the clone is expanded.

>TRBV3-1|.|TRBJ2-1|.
TGTGCCAGCAGCCAAGAAGGGACGTCGACTTCATCCTACAATGAGCAGTTCTTC
CASSQEGTSTSSYNEQFF
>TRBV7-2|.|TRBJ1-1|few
TGTGCCAGCAGCTTAGTGGACAGCAATACTTTCTTT
CASSLVDSNTFF
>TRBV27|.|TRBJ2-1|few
TGTGCCAGCAGCACCACGGATCTGGTCAGTAAGCAGTTCTTC
CASSTTDLVSKQFF
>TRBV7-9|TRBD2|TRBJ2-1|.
TGTGCCAGCAGCTTATCGGGACTAGCGGGGGACAATGAGCAGTTCTTC
CASSLSGLAGDNEQFF
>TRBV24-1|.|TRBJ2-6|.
TGTGCCACCAGTGATTCGGCTACCGGGGCCAACGTCCTGACTTTC
CATSDSATGANVLTF
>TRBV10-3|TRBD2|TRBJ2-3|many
TGTGCCATCAGTGAACTAGCGGGAGGTACAGATACGCAGTATTTT
CAISELAGGTDTQYF
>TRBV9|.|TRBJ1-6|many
TGTGCCAGCAGCGTCCAAACGGGAGGACCCCTCCACTTT
CASSVQTGGPLHF
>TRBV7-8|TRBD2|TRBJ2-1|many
TGTGCCAGCAGCTCAACCCCAAGCGGGGCCGACAATGAGCAGTTCTTC
CASSSTPSGADNEQFF
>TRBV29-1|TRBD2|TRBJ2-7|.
TGCAGCGTTGCCCTAGCGGGAGCCGTAAACGAGCAGTACTTC
CSVALAGAVNEQYF
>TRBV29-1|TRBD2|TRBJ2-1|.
TGCAGCGTTGAAAACCCGGGACTAGCGGGAGGGTACAATGAGCAGTTCTTC
CSVENPGLAGGYNEQFF
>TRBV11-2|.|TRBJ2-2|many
TGTGCCAGCAGTTACAAAGGCACCGGGACATTCTACACCGGGGAGCTGTTTTTT
CASSYKGTGTFYTGELFF
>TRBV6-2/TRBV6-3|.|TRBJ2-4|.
TGTGCCAGCAGTTACTCGTTCTTGGGGCTTGGTGACATTCAGTACTTC
CASSYSFLGLGDIQYF
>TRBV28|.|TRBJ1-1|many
TGTGCCAGCTGGGGCTTTTCCACGACTGAAGCTTTCTTT
CASWGFSTTEAFF
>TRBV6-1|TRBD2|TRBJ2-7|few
TGTGCCAGCATCGAACTAGCGGGAGGGCCCTACGAGCAGTACTTC
CASIELAGGPYEQYF
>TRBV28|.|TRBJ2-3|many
TGTGCCAGCATTCGGACTAGCACAGATACGCAGTATTTT
CASIRTSTDTQYF
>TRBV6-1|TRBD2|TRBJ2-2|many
TGTGCCAGCACCGGGGGGGGCGGGGAGCTGTTTTTT
CASTGGGGELFF
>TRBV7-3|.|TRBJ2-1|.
TGTGCCAGCAGCTTAAAACATGTCGCGGCGGGTCCCCGGAGGGATTACAATGAGCAGTTCTTC
CASSLKHVAAGPRRDYNEQFF
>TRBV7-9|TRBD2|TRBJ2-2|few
TGTGCCAGCAGCCGACTAGCGGGAGGAGTGGTCACCGGGGAGCTGTTTTTT
CASSRLAGGVVTGELFF
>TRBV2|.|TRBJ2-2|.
TGTGCCAGCAGGCTCAACTCAGTATTCACCGGGGAGCTGTTTTTT
CASRLNSVFTGELFF
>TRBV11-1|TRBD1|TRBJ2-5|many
TGTGCCAGCAGCCTCCCACAGGGGGAGAGAGAGACCCAGTACTTC
CASSLPQGERETQYF
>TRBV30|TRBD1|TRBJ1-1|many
TGTGCCTTAGGGGGCATGAACACTGAAGCTTTCTTT
CALGGMNTEAFF
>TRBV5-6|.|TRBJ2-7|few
TGTGCCAGCAGCTTTATAGGGGAGGACTACGAGCAGTACTTC
CASSFIGEDYEQYF
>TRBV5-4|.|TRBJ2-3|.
TGTGCCAGCAGCTTAGGTGGGGGCACAGATACGCGGTATTTT
CASSLGGGTDTRYF
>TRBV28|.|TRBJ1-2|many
TGTGCCAGCAGTTTATTAGCCTTCTATGGCTACACCTTC
CASSLLAFYGYTF
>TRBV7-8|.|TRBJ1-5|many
TGTGCCAGCAGCTGGTGGGATCAGCCCCAGCATTTT
CASSWWDQPQHF
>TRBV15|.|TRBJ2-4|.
TGTGCCACCAGCAGAGCGATCCTCCTAGCCAAAAACATTCAGTACTTC
CATSRAILLAKNIQYF
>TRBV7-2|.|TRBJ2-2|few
TGTGCCAGCAGCGCCCCCAGGGGCCCTACAACGAACACCGGGGAGCTGTTTTTT
CASSAPRGPTTNTGELFF
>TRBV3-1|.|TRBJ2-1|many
TGTGCCAGCAGCCAAGACCCAGCTGAGCAGTTCTTC
CASSQDPAEQFF
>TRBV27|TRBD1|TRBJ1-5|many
TGTGCCAGCAGTTTCCAGGGGGGCAATCAGCCCCAGCATTTT
CASSFQGGNQPQHF
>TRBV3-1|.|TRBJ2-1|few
TGTGCCAGCAGCCCCGGCATCTATGAGCAGTTCTTC
CASSPGIYEQFF
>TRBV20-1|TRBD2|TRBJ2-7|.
TGCAGTGCTTCCGGGACTAGTGTGGGCGAGCAGTACTTC
CSASGTSVGEQYF
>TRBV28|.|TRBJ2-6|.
TGTGCCAGCAGTTCATTCCCGGGAGCTGGGGCCAACGTCCTGACTTTC
CASSSFPGAGANVLTF
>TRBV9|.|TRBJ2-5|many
TGTGCCAGCAGCGTAGATGGTTCGGATGGGGAGACCCAGTACTTC
CASSVDGSDGETQYF
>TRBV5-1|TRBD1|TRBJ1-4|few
TGCGCCAGCAGCTTCGGACAGGGCAGTGAAAAACTGTTTTTT
CASSFGQGSEKLFF
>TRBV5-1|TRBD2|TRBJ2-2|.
TGCGCCAGCAGCTTGGTTGGCGGGAGTCGCACCGGGGAGCTGTTTTTT
CASSLVGGSRTGELFF
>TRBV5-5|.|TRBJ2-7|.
TGTGCCAGCAGCCGAACGACACTCTACGAGCAGTACTTC
CASSRTTLYEQYF